A few counts support the clone carrying this TCR beta chain. The antigen remains unidentified. Unique-molecular-identifier-tagged TCR beta cDNA libraries were used. TCRdb re-analysed the PCR reads in MiXCR, keeping a single row per CDR3 protein. The sample lists under 200,000 distinct CDR3 sequences; over 25% were seen once. The source of the sample is a study of post-analysis software for immune sequencing data. Study context: The courses of disease that were included comprised relapsing-remitting, secondary progressive and progressive-relapsing multiple sclerosis. Study results and limitations: Relative to controls, patients had five TRBV segments at higher frequency, with TRBV5-6, TRBV5-1 and TRBV20-1 among these. Strong co-clustering by F measure was seen for same-batch samples.

Trimming shortened V by 0 bases and J by 3 bases, and 7 bases separated the two germline ends. CDR3 length equals 14 residues. The germline V gene has CDR1 SGHRS and CDR2 YFSETQ. The sequence derives from a girl younger than 18 with multiple sclerosis. Material for sequencing was blood. V gene TRBV5-1 combines with J gene TRBJ2-1; unclear D gene. CDR3 sequence: CASSLAGSYNEQFF. Here the CDR3 DNA reads TGCGCCAGCAGCTTGGCAGGCAGCTACAATGAGCAGTTCTTC.